This T cell receptor beta chain appears in the sequencing data of a study of T cell responses to AZD1222 COVID-19 vaccine. Worth noting for this clone: What it recognizes is unknown. The sample carries other DNA sequences with the same CDR3.

The protocol was immunoSEQ multiplex PCR, while the TCRdb copy is restricted to in-frame clones and leaves out a portion. The table has 60,000 to 80,000 clones, 80% to 90% seen once; the top ten hold approximately 4.9%. This CDR3 is built from 12 residues. Trimming shortened V by 3 bases and J by 4 bases, and 7 bases separated the two germline ends. The study, taken as a whole, reports: Repertoires were sampled only after the peak T cell response. Females outnumbered males among donors, who were mostly white British; clonal diversity was possibly underestimated. Seropositivity was recorded at baseline in only 5 or 6 AZD1222 recipients.

This chain joins TRBV12-3 or TRBV12-4 and TRBJ2-7; D tentatively fits TRBD1 or TRBD2 (5 bases each). Sequencing used peripheral blood, obtained on day 0 of AZD1222 vaccination. The clonotype comes from an adult in good health. The CDR3 region has the DNA TGTGCCAGCAGTTTTGGGGGTTACGAGCAGTACTTC. This translates into CASSFGGYEQYF.